This entry lists 32 T cell receptor beta chains sequenced from one sample in a study of cytomegalovirus exposure and HLA in healthy donors. PCR was performed using 60 Vbeta and 13 Jbeta primers. Assay: immunoSEQ multiplex PCR; the TCRdb copy retains only in-frame clones and omits some. Of over 100,000 clones listed, over 65% were seen once; the top ten hold 1.5%. Sequenced: PBMCs. The receptors stem from a man aged 40-55 years in good health and CMV-seronegative.

The V call is TRBV7-2, the J call TRBJ1-1, with D possibly TRBD1 on 6 matching bases. Germline assignment: CDR1 SGHTA and CDR2 FQGNSA. Trimming pared 5 bases from V and 3 bases from J, leaving 19 bases between. The CDR3 length is 16 residues. The CDR3 spells CASSPPPGAGDTEAFF. CDR3 DNA: TGTGCCAGCAGCCCCCCCCCAGGGGCGGGGGACACTGAAGCTTTCTTT.

This clone appeared once. The rearrangement joins TRBV10-3 to TRBJ2-3; maybe TRBD1 (5 bases). This CDR3 contains 13 residues. V was cut by 2 bases and J by 6 bases, with 9 bases left in between. Looked up from germline, CDR1 is ENHRY and CDR2 is SYGVKD. Here the CDR3 reads CAISELGQDTQYF. In DNA form, the CDR3 reads TGTGCCATCAGTGAGCTGGGGCAGGATACGCAGTATTTT.

This chain connects TRBV28 to TRBJ1-6, with 9 bases fitting TRBD1. CDR1 and CDR2 (germline): MDHEN, SYDVKM. This CDR3 has 18 residues. J was trimmed by 3 bases and V by 6 bases; bases with no gene match: 12. CDR3 sequence reads: CASSKIHRGLVYNSPLHF. The CDR3 DNA follows: TGTGCCAGCAGCAAAATACACAGGGGGCTCGTCTATAATTCACCCCTCCACTTT. Based on the CDR3 plus reference TRBV28 and TRBJ1-6, the full variable domain is DVKVTQSSRYLVKRTGEKVFLECVQDMDHENMFWYRQDPGLGLRLIYFSYDVKMKEKGDIPEGYSVSREKKERFSLILESASTNQTSMYLCASSKIHRGLVYNSPLHFGNGTRLTVT.

This clone was seen just once. This chain links TRBV28 with TRBJ1-6; maybe TRBD1 (6 bases). Germline V gene data show CDR1 as MDHEN and CDR2 as SYDVKM. This CDR3 has 15 residues. Deletions cut 2 bases from V and 2 bases from J, with 7 bases between. In DNA, the CDR3 is TGTGCCAGCAGTTTAGAGGGGGCCTATAATTCACCCCTCCACTTT. Protein sequence: CASSLEGAYNSPLHF.

The gene calls are TRBV6-5 and TRBJ1-5; TRBD1 matches 9 bases. This CDR3 spans 13 amino acids. V shed 4 bases and J 5 bases; nucleotides not matched to a gene: 0. CDR1 MNHEY and CDR2 SVGAGI come from the germline V gene. CDR3 DNA: TGTGCCAGCAGTTGGACAGGGGATCAGCCCCAGCATTTT. This translates into CASSWTGDQPQHF.

The chain uses TRBV5-4 and TRBJ1-2; TRBD1 matches 12 bases. Germline V gene lookup returns CDR1 SGHNT and CDR2 YYREEE (reference sequence). The CDR3 consists of 15 residues. The trim removed 5 bases at V and 4 bases at J, leaving 6 bases unmatched. The DNA for the CDR3 is TGTGCCAGCAGTTCCGGGACAGGGGGCCTCTATGGCTACACCTTC. The encoded protein is CASSSGTGGLYGYTF. Full variable domain (rest looked up from reference TRBV5-4 and TRBJ1-2): ETGVTQSPTHLIKTRGQQVTLRCSSQSGHNTVSWYQQALGQGPQFIFQYYREEENGRGNFPPRFSGLQFPNYSSELNVNALELDDSALYLCASSSGTGGLYGYTFGSGTRLTVV.

This clone was detected only a few times. V is TRBV11-3 and J is TRBJ2-1, with D unclear. Trimming left V 3 bases short and J 8 bases short, with 14 bases between. CDR3 length: 14 amino acids. The germline V gene has CDR1 SGHNT and CDR2 YENEEA. The CDR3 is CASSLGRMSYEQFF. In DNA form, the CDR3 reads TGTGCCAGCAGCTTGGGCCGAATGAGTTATGAGCAGTTCTTC.

The chain links TRBV27 to TRBJ2-5; tentatively, D is TRBD1 (6 bases). The germline V gene has CDR1 MNHEY and CDR2 SMNVEV (reference sequence). V lost 2 bases and J 5 bases, leaving 18 bases between the germline ends. The CDR3 has 16 amino acids. The CDR3 loop reads CASSLMLTTGLETQYF. The CDR3 bases are TGTGCCAGCAGTTTAATGCTGACGACAGGTTTGGAGACCCAGTACTTC.

The chain has TRBV28 and TRBJ1-6; tentatively, D is TRBD1 (6 bases). Germline CDR1 reads MDHEN; CDR2 reads SYDVKM. This CDR3 is 15 amino acids long. Trimming removed 5 bases from V and 11 bases from J, with 19 bases in between. CDR3 sequence: CASSPPVGAPPPLHF. The CDR3 DNA sequence: TGTGCCAGCAGTCCCCCCGTGGGGGCACCTCCACCCCTCCACTTT.

This clone was detected once. The chain couples TRBV7-9 to TRBJ1-2; D is unclear. There are 16 residues in the CDR3. Germline V gene lookup returns CDR1 SEHNR and CDR2 FQNEAQ (reference sequence). Trimming left V 5 bases short and J 8 bases short, with 24 bases between. CDR3 coding DNA: TGTGCCAGCAGCAATTATGCGGGGTCTAGGACGGTCGGCTACACCTTC. This translates into CASSNYAGSRTVGYTF.

A single count supports this clone. The genes are TRBV2 and TRBJ1-1, with D unresolved. This CDR3 is built from 13 residues. V lost 5 bases and J lost 3, with 10 bases in between. The V gene's germline CDR1 is SNHLY and CDR2 FYNNEI. The CDR3 is CASSSESHTEAFF. The CDR3 bases are TGTGCCAGCAGTTCAGAATCCCACACTGAAGCTTTCTTT.

The CDR3 here is CSVGGSNQPQHF. As DNA, the CDR3 is TGCAGCGTTGGCGGAAGCAATCAGCCCCAGCATTTT. The V gene is TRBV29-1, the J gene TRBJ1-5; no definite D call. Trimming stripped 4 bases from V and 1 base from J, with 5 bases between. The germline CDR1 and CDR2 sequences are SQVTM and ANQGSEA. The CDR3 is 12 amino acids.

CDR3: CASSSGRARETQYF. The CDR3 nucleotides read TGTGCTAGCTCTAGCGGGAGGGCGCGGGAGACCCAGTACTTC. The rearrangement uses TRBV7-7 and TRBJ2-5; 12 bases are a match to TRBD2. Germline V lookup: CDR1 SSHAT, CDR2 FNYEAQ (reference sequence). This CDR3 is built from 14 residues.

The rearrangement links TRBV28 to TRBJ1-2; the match to TRBD1 covers 11 bases. This CDR3 contains 16 residues. V was pared by 4 bases and J by 2 bases, with 6 bases of the junction left unmatched. Germline V lookup: CDR1 MDHEN, CDR2 SYDVKM. The CDR3 coding sequence is TGTGCCAGCAGTTCCCGAGGGACAGGGGGAAACTATGGCTACACCTTC. It specifies CASSSRGTGGNYGYTF.

J is TRBJ2-6 and V is TRBV7-3, with a weak D call TRBD2 (6 bases). V dropped 3 bases and J dropped 0 bases, with 9 bases sitting between them. The germline CDR1 and CDR2 sequences are SGHTA and FQGTGA. The CDR3 has 16 residues. This chain's CDR3 is CASSFGGNSGANVLTF. In DNA, the CDR3 is TGTGCCAGCAGCTTCGGCGGGAACTCTGGGGCCAACGTCCTGACTTTC.

This CDR3 is CASSMGTGNDYGYTF. Here the CDR3 DNA reads TGTGCCAGTAGTATGGGGACAGGGAACGACTATGGCTACACCTTC. V usage is TRBV19 and J usage is TRBJ1-2; TRBD1 aligns across 9 bases. CDR1 is LNHDA and CDR2 is SQIVND in the germline V gene (reference sequence). This CDR3 contains 15 residues. With V trimmed by 3 bases and J by 3 bases, 5 bases remained unmatched.

The chain employs TRBV5-1 and TRBJ1-4; TRBD1 aligns across 8 bases. The CDR3 has 15 residues. CDR1 and CDR2 (germline): SGHRS, YFSETQ. Unmatched junction bases numbered 9, after V lost 4 bases and J lost 7 bases. CDR3 region: CASSLGDRGAEKLFF. DNA for the CDR3: TGCGCCAGCAGCCTGGGCGACAGGGGAGCTGAAAAACTGTTTTTT.

The chain employs TRBV5-1 and TRBJ2-3; 14 bases fit TRBD2. Germline V gives CDR1 SGHRS, CDR2 YFSETQ. The CDR3 is 17 amino acids. J lost 4 bases, V lost 1 base, and 5 bases had no gene match. The CDR3 loop reads CASSLMGLAGVPDTQYF. In DNA, the CDR3 is TGCGCCAGCAGCTTGATGGGACTAGCGGGGGTCCCAGATACGCAGTATTTT.

The V call is TRBV30, the J call TRBJ1-5; TRBD1 is a possible D gene (5 bases). The CDR3 runs to 12 residues. V lost 3 bases and J lost 4, with 7 bases in between. Germline values: CDR1 GTSNPN, CDR2 SVGIG (reference sequence). The DNA of the CDR3 is TGTGCCTGGAGAAGGGGAAATCAGCCCCAGCATTTT. Encoded protein: CAWRRGNQPQHF.

This clone was found a few times. The chain recombines TRBV11-1 with TRBJ2-5; 12 bases agree with TRBD2. Trimming removed 1 base from V and 3 bases from J; junction bases left unmatched: 9. Germline V gene data show CDR1 as SGHAT and CDR2 as FQDESV (reference sequence). The CDR3 length is 18 residues. This CDR3 is CASSLDEPGLAGEETQYF. DNA of the CDR3: TGTGCCAGCAGCTTAGACGAGCCGGGACTAGCGGGTGAAGAGACCCAGTACTTC.

The V call is TRBV7-3, the J call TRBJ2-7; TRBD1 aligns across 8 bases. V trimming: 6 bases; J trimming: 2 bases; junction bases outside the gene matches: 9. Germline assignment: CDR1 SGHTA and CDR2 FQGTGA. CDR3 size: 15 residues. The CDR3 sequence is CASSYWTGLTYEQYF. The CDR3 DNA is TGTGCCAGCAGTTATTGGACAGGGTTAACCTACGAGCAGTACTTC. Supplemented by reference TRBV7-3 and TRBJ2-7, the full variable domain reads GAGVSQTPSNKVTEKGKYVELRCDPISGHTALYWYRQSLGQGPEFLIYFQGTGAADDSGLPNDRFFAVRPEGSVSTLKIQRTERGDSAVYLCASSYWTGLTYEQYFGPGTRLTVT.

The table lists this clone with a count of one. This chain connects TRBV6-5 to TRBJ2-1; 9 bases fit TRBD1. After removal of 7 bases from V and 6 bases from J, the junction contained 7 bases not matched to a gene. The CDR3 contains 14 residues. Germline CDR1 and CDR2: MNHEY and SVGAGI. The CDR3 DNA sequence: TGTGCCAGCACTCGTGACAGGGGGTTCAATGAGCAGTTCTTC. Translating it yields CASTRDRGFNEQFF.

CDR3 amino acids: CASSLEAQALNTEAFF. Written as DNA, the CDR3 is TGTGCCAGCAGCTTAGAAGCACAGGCTTTGAACACTGAAGCTTTCTTT. The rearrangement links TRBV7-6 to TRBJ1-1; the D gene is possibly TRBD1 (5 bases). The V end was cut by 1 base, the J end by 0 bases, with 12 bases between. The CDR3 has 16 amino acids. The germline gives CDR1 SGHVS, CDR2 FNYEAQ. The full variable domain, its missing parts supplied by reference TRBV7-6 and TRBJ1-1, is GAGVSQSPRYKVTKRGQDVALRCDPISGHVSLYWYRQALGQGPEFLTYFNYEAQQDKSGLPNDRFSAERPEGSISTLTIQRTEQRDSAMYRCASSLEAQALNTEAFFGQGTRLTVV.

The genes are TRBV5-1 and TRBJ2-3, with 8 positions matching TRBD1. The CDR3 length is 14 residues. V shed 3 bases, J shed 6 bases, and the junction held 6 bases outside the gene matches. Looked up from germline, CDR1 is SGHRS and CDR2 is YFSETQ. The CDR3 DNA follows: TGCGCCAGCAGCTCTCAGGGACAGGCCGATACGCAGTATTTT. Its translation is CASSSQGQADTQYF.

The chain joins TRBV18 to TRBJ2-1; maybe TRBD2 (6 bases). Trimming removed 8 bases from V and 4 bases from J, with 18 bases in between. Germline V gives CDR1 KGHSH, CDR2 LQKENI. The CDR3 extends over 15 amino acids. CDR3 loop: CASTASSGEYNEQFF. DNA of the CDR3: TGTGCCAGCACAGCTAGTTCGGGAGAGTACAATGAGCAGTTCTTC. The full variable domain, its missing parts supplied by reference TRBV18 and TRBJ2-1, is NAGVMQNPRHLVRRRGQEARLRCSPMKGHSHVYWYRQLPEEGLKFMVYLQKENIIDESGMPKERFSAEFPKEGPSILRIQQVVRGDSAAYFCASTASSGEYNEQFFGPGTRLTVL.

In this sample, this clone turned up once. The V call is TRBV28, the J call TRBJ2-7, with 9 bases identical to TRBD1. Germline V gene lookup returns CDR1 MDHEN and CDR2 SYDVKM. The V and J ends lost 4 bases and 3 bases, in that order; junction bases with no gene match: 13. The CDR3 is 17 residues long. DNA for the CDR3: TGTGCCAGCAGTTCAATCAATCCGGGACAGGGACTCTACGAGCAGTACTTC. This gives the protein CASSSINPGQGLYEQYF.

The chain employs TRBV5-6 and TRBJ1-2, with 7 bases fitting TRBD1. Germline V gene sequence: CDR1 SGHDT, CDR2 YYEEEE. V gave up 4 bases and J gave up 4 bases; unmatched junction bases: 10. The CDR3 contains 15 residues. CDR3 DNA: TGTGCCAGCAGCCCAACGGGACAGTCCAGCTATGGCTACACCTTC. Its protein product is CASSPTGQSSYGYTF.

The chain couples TRBV5-1 to TRBJ2-5; TRBD1 agrees at 9 bases. The length of the CDR3 is 17 residues. Per the germline V gene, CDR1 is SGHRS and CDR2 is YFSETQ. The V and J ends lost 4 bases and 7 bases, in that order; junction bases with no gene match: 17. This chain's CDR3 is CASSAGVPGQGMGTQYF. Here the CDR3 DNA reads TGCGCCAGCAGCGCGGGTGTACCGGGACAGGGCATGGGGACCCAGTACTTC.

This clone was counted a few times. The chain carries TRBV11-2 and TRBJ2-1; 16 bases fit TRBD2. V lost 1 base, J lost 9 bases, and 9 bases stayed unmatched. Germline V gives CDR1 SGHAT, CDR2 FQNNGV. The CDR3 has 18 residues. CDR3 in amino acids: CASSLVGTSGGADGEQFF. CDR3 nucleotide sequence: TGTGCCAGCAGCTTAGTTGGGACTAGCGGGGGGGCGGACGGTGAGCAGTTCTTC.

The chain has TRBV28 and TRBJ1-1; 7 bases are shared with TRBD1. V was clipped by 7 bases and J by 6 bases; unmatched bases: 5. The CDR3 totals 12 residues. Germline values: CDR1 MDHEN, CDR2 SYDVKM. CDR3 protein: CASKTGWPEAFF. In DNA, the CDR3 is TGTGCCAGCAAGACAGGGTGGCCTGAAGCTTTCTTT.

The chain is built from TRBV6-4 and TRBJ2-7, with 10 bases aligning to TRBD2. The CDR3 consists of 15 residues. V was pared by 2 bases and J by 5 bases, with 6 bases of the junction left unmatched. Looked up from germline, CDR1 is MRHNA and CDR2 is SNTAGT. The CDR3 loop reads CASSDVAGGEDEQYF. CDR3 in DNA: TGTGCCAGCAGTGACGTAGCGGGGGGCGAAGACGAGCAGTACTTC.

The V call is TRBV11-2, the J call TRBJ2-1; the D is unclear. Germline V gene data show CDR1 as SGHAT and CDR2 as FQNNGV. The CDR3 loop spans 14 amino acids. The V and J ends lost 3 bases and 0 bases respectively, with 6 bases between them. CDR3 protein: CASSLASSYNEQFF. CDR3 in DNA: TGTGCCAGCAGCTTGGCTAGCTCCTACAATGAGCAGTTCTTC.